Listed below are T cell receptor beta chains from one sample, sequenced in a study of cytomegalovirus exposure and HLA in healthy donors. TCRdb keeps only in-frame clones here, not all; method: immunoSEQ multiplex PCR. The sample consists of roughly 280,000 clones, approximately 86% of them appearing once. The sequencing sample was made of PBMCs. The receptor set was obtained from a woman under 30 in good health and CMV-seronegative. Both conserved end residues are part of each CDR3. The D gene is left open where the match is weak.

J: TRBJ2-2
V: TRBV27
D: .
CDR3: CASSRKPGNTGELFF

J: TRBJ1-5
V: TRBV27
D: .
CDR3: CASSLSASAWSHQPQHF

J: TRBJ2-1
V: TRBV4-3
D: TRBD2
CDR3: CASSQPLAGDYNEQFF

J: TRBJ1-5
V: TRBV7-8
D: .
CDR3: CASSLALQDSNQPQHF

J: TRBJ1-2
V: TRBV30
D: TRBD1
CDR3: CAWRPDRDVGYTF

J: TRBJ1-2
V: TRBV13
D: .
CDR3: CASSSFSGGRYGYTF

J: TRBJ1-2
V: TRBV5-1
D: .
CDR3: CASSSDGRVPRDYGYTF

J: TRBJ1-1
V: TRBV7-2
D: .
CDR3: CASSLTIDSEAFF

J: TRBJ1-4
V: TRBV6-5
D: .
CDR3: CASSYSWQGNEKLFF

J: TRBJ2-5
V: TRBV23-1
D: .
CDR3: CASSPNTGFQETQYF

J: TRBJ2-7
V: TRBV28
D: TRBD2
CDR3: CASRPPVVAGDQYF

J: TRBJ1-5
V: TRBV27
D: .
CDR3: CASTPLGHSGSNQPQHF

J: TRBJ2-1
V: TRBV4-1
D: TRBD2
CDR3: CASSQVPSGVDEQFF

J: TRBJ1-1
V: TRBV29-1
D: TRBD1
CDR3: CSVLPTGDTEAFF

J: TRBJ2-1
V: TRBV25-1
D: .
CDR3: CASSGEAGRSYNEQFF

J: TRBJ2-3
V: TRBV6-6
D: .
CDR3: CASSRTTDTQYF

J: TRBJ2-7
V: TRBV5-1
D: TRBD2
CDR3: CASSVGLAGRSYEQYF

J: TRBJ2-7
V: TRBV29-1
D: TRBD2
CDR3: CSVEEGLASSYEQYF

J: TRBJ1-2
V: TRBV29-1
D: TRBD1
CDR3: CSVEGQGAYGYTF

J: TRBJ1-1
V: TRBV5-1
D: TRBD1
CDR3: CASSLEQGAGTEAFF

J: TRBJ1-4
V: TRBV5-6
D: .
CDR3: CASSEQGRLATNEKLFF

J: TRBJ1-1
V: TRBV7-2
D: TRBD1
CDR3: CASSLEGAPGTEAFF